This T cell receptor beta chain was sequenced for a study of shared clonotypes between healthy human individuals. Profiled with immunoSEQ multiplex PCR; TCRdb holds only in-frame clones, not every one. The profile shows around 560,000 clones, 95% of them singletons. The CDR3 runs 15 residues. Germline values: CDR1 PRHDT, CDR2 FYEKMQ (reference sequence). With V trimmed by 5 bases and J by 6 bases, 12 bases remained unmatched. CD45RO-negative, CCR7-selected cells formed the naive CD8 fraction, which excluded terminally differentiated effector memory CD45RA+ cells. The chain links TRBV13 to TRBJ2-7; TRBD1 matches 8 bases. This receptor was taken from a woman in her 30s in good health. The sample taken for sequencing was naive CD8+ T cells sorted from blood. CDR3 sequence reads: CASSPGRQGFGEQYF. CDR3 nucleotides: TGTGCCAGCAGCCCAGGTCGACAGGGGTTTGGCGAGCAGTACTTC.